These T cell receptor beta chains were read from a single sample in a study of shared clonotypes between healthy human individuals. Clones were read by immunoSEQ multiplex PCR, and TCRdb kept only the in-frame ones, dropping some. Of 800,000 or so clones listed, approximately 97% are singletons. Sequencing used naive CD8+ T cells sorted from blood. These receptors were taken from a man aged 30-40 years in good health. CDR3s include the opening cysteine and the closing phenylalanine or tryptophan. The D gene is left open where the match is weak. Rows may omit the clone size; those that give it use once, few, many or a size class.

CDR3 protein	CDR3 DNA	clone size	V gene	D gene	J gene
CASSEKLGAGGELFF	TGTGCCAGCAGCGAGAAGTTGGGGGCTGGCGGGGAGCTGTTTTTT	.	TRBV7-9	.	TRBJ2-2
CASSASGGETQYF	TGTGCCAGCAGTGCCTCTGGGGGGGAGACCCAGTACTTC	once	TRBV28	.	TRBJ2-5
CASSLGNTEAFF	TGTGCCAGCAGCCTGGGGAACACTGAAGCTTTCTTT	once	TRBV9	.	TRBJ1-1
CASSGWGREQYF	TGTGCCAGCAGCGGGTGGGGCCGGGAGCAGTACTTC	.	TRBV5-4	.	TRBJ2-7
CASSPPWGGEKLFF	TGTGCCAGCAGCCCCCCATGGGGTGGGGAAAAACTGTTTTTT	.	TRBV9	.	TRBJ1-4
CASSHWGEGYPYEQYF	TGTGCCAGCAGCCACTGGGGGGAGGGATACCCCTACGAGCAGTACTTC	.	TRBV11-2	TRBD2	TRBJ2-7
CASSLGSGIPQETQYF	TGTGCCAGCAGCTTAGGAAGCGGGATCCCTCAAGAGACCCAGTACTTC	.	TRBV11-2	TRBD2	TRBJ2-5
CASSLGMGPGDEQFF	TGTGCCAGCAGCTTGGGAATGGGACCCGGGGATGAGCAGTTCTTC	.	TRBV5-5	.	TRBJ2-1
CASSLPLSGTEAFF	TGTGCCAGCAGCTTGCCCCTTAGCGGGACTGAAGCTTTCTTT	.	TRBV5-4	.	TRBJ1-1
CATAPGQGTDTQYF	TGTGCCACGGCTCCGGGACAGGGGACAGATACGCAGTATTTT	once	TRBV6-5	TRBD1	TRBJ2-3
CSADGWGFLNTEAFF	TGCAGCGCAGACGGCTGGGGGTTCTTGAACACTGAAGCTTTCTTT	.	TRBV29-1	.	TRBJ1-1
CASSLGRDSSYEQYF	TGTGCCAGCAGCTTAGGTAGGGACAGCTCCTACGAGCAGTACTTC	once	TRBV7-2	TRBD1	TRBJ2-7
CASSLEGLTNEQLF	TGTGCCAGCAGCTTAGAAGGACTAACTAATGAGCAGCTCTTC	.	TRBV7-7	.	TRBJ2-1
CASRIENYGYTF	TGTGCCAGCAGGATAGAAAACTATGGCTACACCTTC	.	TRBV5-5	.	TRBJ1-2
CASSSPGQGGSYEQYF	TGTGCCAGCAGCTCGCCCGGACAGGGGGGATCCTACGAGCAGTACTTC	.	TRBV7-9	TRBD1	TRBJ2-7
CASSLGGLFPEQFF	TGTGCCAGCAGCTTAGGGGGACTTTTCCCTGAGCAGTTCTTC	.	TRBV7-9	.	TRBJ2-1
CASSLRDLSSGSGIQYF	TGTGCCAGCAGCCTACGGGATTTATCGTCAGGGTCAGGAATTCAGTACTTC	.	TRBV7-9	.	TRBJ2-4
CASSFGTTSYNEQFF	TGTGCCAGCAGTTTCGGGACTACCTCCTACAATGAGCAGTTCTTC	.	TRBV27	TRBD2	TRBJ2-1
CASSLGAAEAFF	TGTGCCAGCAGCCTAGGGGCTGCTGAAGCTTTCTTT	.	TRBV7-9	.	TRBJ1-1
CASIPGSGRGYNEQFF	TGTGCCAGCATCCCGGGCTCCGGGAGAGGATACAATGAGCAGTTCTTC	.	TRBV7-9	.	TRBJ2-1
CASSFSSYEQYF	TGTGCCAGCAGTTTTTCCAGCTACGAGCAGTACTTC	.	TRBV28	.	TRBJ2-7
CSVAGLAMDEQFF	TGCAGCGTTGCCGGACTAGCGATGGATGAGCAGTTCTTC	once	TRBV29-1	TRBD2	TRBJ2-1
CASSLSRASQPQHF	TGTGCCAGCAGTTTATCGAGGGCTAGTCAGCCCCAGCATTTT	.	TRBV27	.	TRBJ1-5
CASSFLGTGGNYGYTF	TGTGCCAGCAGCTTTCTTGGGACAGGGGGCAACTATGGCTACACCTTC	.	TRBV13	TRBD1	TRBJ1-2
CASSLEPPLGYTF	TGCGCCAGCAGCTTGGAACCCCCGTTGGGGTACACCTTC	.	TRBV5-1	.	TRBJ1-2
CASSTPGEQYF	TGTGCCAGCAGCACCCCCGGCGAGCAGTACTTC	.	TRBV25-1	.	TRBJ2-7
CASTPGQVFGYTF	TGTGCCAGTACCCCGGGACAGGTATTTGGCTACACCTTC	.	TRBV19	TRBD1	TRBJ1-2
CASSFISTGGTEAFF	TGTGCCAGCAGCTTCATCTCTACAGGGGGCACTGAAGCTTTCTTT	.	TRBV5-4	TRBD1	TRBJ1-1
CASSPPAGGTDTQYF	TGTGCCAGCTCACCACCGGCAGGTGGGACAGATACGCAGTATTTT	.	TRBV18	.	TRBJ2-3
CASSEAGSSYEQYF	TGTGCCAGCAGTGAGGCAGGTAGCTCCTACGAGCAGTACTTC	.	TRBV27	.	TRBJ2-7
CASSYSDSPSEAFF	TGTGCCAGCAGTTACTCCGATTCTCCCTCTGAAGCTTTCTTT	.	TRBV6-5	.	TRBJ1-1
CASRGGWPEAFF	TGTGCCAGCAGGGGGGGGTGGCCTGAAGCTTTCTTT	.	TRBV11-1	.	TRBJ1-1
CASSAGLRTQYF	TGTGCCAGCAGCGCGGGGCTCCGTACGCAGTATTTT	once	TRBV13	.	TRBJ2-3
CASSARDSYEQYF	TGTGCCAGCAGCGCGAGGGACTCCTACGAGCAGTACTTC	.	TRBV7-9	.	TRBJ2-7
CSVVGLVPPYNEQFF	TGCAGCGTAGTGGGACTAGTTCCTCCCTACAATGAGCAGTTCTTC	.	TRBV29-1	TRBD2	TRBJ2-1
CASSPGLSGNTIYF	TGTGCCAGCTCACCGGGGTTATCTGGAAACACCATATATTTT	.	TRBV18	.	TRBJ1-3
CASSLAIRVYGYTF	TGTGCCAGCAGCCTGGCGATCAGGGTCTATGGCTACACCTTC	.	TRBV5-6	.	TRBJ1-2
CASSSYNEQYF	TGTGCCAGCAGCTCTTATAACGAGCAGTACTTC	.	TRBV7-9	.	TRBJ2-7
CASSLGDRNSYEQYF	TGTGCCAGCAGCTTAGGTGACAGAAACTCCTACGAGCAGTACTTC	.	TRBV7-9	.	TRBJ2-7
CASSSVEELRGDEQFF	TGTGCCAGCAGTTCCGTAGAAGAGCTTAGGGGGGATGAGCAGTTCTTC	.	TRBV27	.	TRBJ2-1
CASSLEVPGAYEQYF	TGTGCCAGCAGCTTAGAGGTCCCGGGAGCCTACGAGCAGTACTTC	.	TRBV7-8	.	TRBJ2-7
CASSLSWDASYEQYF	TGTGCCAGCAGTCTATCGTGGGACGCCTCCTACGAGCAGTACTTC	.	TRBV28	.	TRBJ2-7
CASSRAGYSYEQYF	TGTGCCAGTAGTAGGGCAGGGTACTCCTACGAGCAGTACTTC	once	TRBV19	.	TRBJ2-7
CASSERGNAEYEQYF	TGTGCCAGCAGTGAAAGGGGGAATGCGGAGTACGAGCAGTACTTC	.	TRBV25-1	.	TRBJ2-7
CASSDIAGELFF	TGTGCCAGCAGTGATATAGCCGGGGAGCTGTTTTTT	.	TRBV6-4	.	TRBJ2-2
CASSQIRDYSRGQETQYF	TGCGCCAGCAGCCAAATAAGGGACTACTCTAGGGGGCAAGAGACCCAGTACTTC	.	TRBV4-1	.	TRBJ2-5
CASSYLLASSTDTQYF	TGTGCCAGCAGCTATTTACTAGCGTCTAGCACAGATACGCAGTATTTT	.	TRBV11-2	TRBD2	TRBJ2-3
CASSLSGSANEQFF	TGTGCCAGCAGCCTAAGCGGGAGTGCAAATGAGCAGTTCTTC	.	TRBV6-5	TRBD2	TRBJ2-1
CASSQPQGAYEQYF	TGTGCCAGCAGCCAGCCGCAGGGGGCCTACGAGCAGTACTTC	.	TRBV28	TRBD1	TRBJ2-7
CASSLSLSSYNEQFF	TGTGCCAGCAGCCTCAGTCTGAGCTCCTACAATGAGCAGTTCTTC	.	TRBV13	.	TRBJ2-1
CASRRGVTQYF	TGCGCCAGCAGGAGGGGTGTGACCCAGTACTTC	.	TRBV4-1	.	TRBJ2-5
CASSQEGTGANYGYTF	TGTGCCAGCAGCCAAGAAGGGACAGGGGCCAACTATGGCTACACCTTC	once	TRBV14	TRBD1	TRBJ1-2
CASRPTTGDVQPQHF	TGTGCCAGCAGACCAACAACAGGGGACGTCCAGCCCCAGCATTTT	.	TRBV27	TRBD1	TRBJ1-5
CASSSPATGSYEQYF	TGTGCCAGCAGCTCACCCGCGACGGGTTCATACGAGCAGTACTTC	.	TRBV7-9	.	TRBJ2-7
CASSDGGGTDSNQPQHF	TGTGCCAGCTCAGACGGGGGAGGAACAGATAGCAATCAGCCCCAGCATTTT	.	TRBV18	.	TRBJ1-5